Listed below are T cell receptor beta chains from one sample, sequenced in a study of blood T cells in healthy people across ages. Each CDR3 protein is one row after TCRdb ran MiXCR on the 5' RACE reads. The repertoire holds around 870,000 distinct CDR3 sequences, with 29% as singletons. The material sequenced was blood. These receptors originate from a woman older than 75 in good health. Both conserved end residues are part of each CDR3. Fields, in order: D gene, clone size, J gene, V gene, CDR3 DNA, CDR3 protein. A D gene is named only where the DNA matches it firmly. Part of the rows lack a size; the others show once, few, many or a class for expanded clones.

D: .
size: many
J: TRBJ2-7
V: TRBV18
DNA: TGTGCCAGCTCACCAGTCCAGGGAGCCACCGAGCAGTACTTC
CDR3: CASSPVQGATEQYF

D: TRBD1
size: many
J: TRBJ1-5
V: TRBV6-5
DNA: TGTGCCAGCACCTACGTAGGACAGGGTGGTCAGCCCCAGCATTTT
CDR3: CASTYVGQGGQPQHF

D: .
size: many
J: TRBJ2-7
V: TRBV7-9
DNA: TGTGCCAGCAGCTTAGTCCACGAGCAGTACTTC
CDR3: CASSLVHEQYF

D: .
size: .
J: TRBJ1-1
V: TRBV19
DNA: TGTGCCAGTAGCCAGGGACTATTGGGAGTCGCTGAAGCTTTCTTT
CDR3: CASSQGLLGVAEAFF

D: .
size: .
J: TRBJ1-1
V: TRBV5-6
DNA: TGTGCCAGCAGCCCTCCAAGCAGGGTGAACACTGAAGCTTTCTTT
CDR3: CASSPPSRVNTEAFF

D: .
size: many
J: TRBJ2-3
V: TRBV7-9
DNA: TGTGCCAGCAGCCCGCAACTCGGAAGGAGCACAGATACGCAGTATTTT
CDR3: CASSPQLGRSTDTQYF

D: .
size: many
J: TRBJ2-3
V: TRBV20-1
DNA: TGCAGTGCTAGAGATACGAGGGGGAGGACAGATACGCAGTATTTT
CDR3: CSARDTRGRTDTQYF

D: TRBD1
size: many
J: TRBJ1-2
V: TRBV10-3
DNA: TGTGCCACTAACAGGGGAAGGGAAGCTCTATATGGCTACACCTTC
CDR3: CATNRGREALYGYTF

D: .
size: .
J: TRBJ1-1
V: TRBV6-2/TRBV6-3
DNA: TGTGCCAGCAGAGACGTCCCCGGGGGCGACACGCGGGGAACTGAAGCTTTCTTT
CDR3: CASRDVPGGDTRGTEAFF

D: TRBD1
size: .
J: TRBJ2-7
V: TRBV28
DNA: TGTGCCAGCAGACCCAATTCCTTCGGGACAGGGATTACCAACGAGCAGTACTTC
CDR3: CASRPNSFGTGITNEQYF

D: TRBD1
size: .
J: TRBJ2-2
V: TRBV20-1
DNA: TGCAGTGCTAGAGTGGGGACAGGGATCGGGGAGCTGTTTTTT
CDR3: CSARVGTGIGELFF

D: .
size: few
J: TRBJ1-1
V: TRBV6-1
DNA: TGTGCCAGCACCCATCGTCCAGGGGAGAACACTGAAGCTTTCTTT
CDR3: CASTHRPGENTEAFF

D: TRBD2
size: many
J: TRBJ2-4
V: TRBV27
DNA: TGTGCCAGCAGTTTAAAATCGGGGGGCAAAAACATTCAGTACTTC
CDR3: CASSLKSGGKNIQYF

D: TRBD1
size: .
J: TRBJ1-4
V: TRBV5-6
DNA: TGTGCCAGCACCCGAGACAGGGGTGTGACTAATGAAAAACTGTTTTTT
CDR3: CASTRDRGVTNEKLFF

D: .
size: many
J: TRBJ2-7
V: TRBV27
DNA: TGTGCCAGCAGTTTATCACAGGGCCTAGGCGAGCAGTACTTC
CDR3: CASSLSQGLGEQYF

D: TRBD2
size: many
J: TRBJ2-1
V: TRBV5-6
DNA: TGTGCCAGCAGCTTTAGCGGGGTACCGTACAATGAGCAGTTCTTC
CDR3: CASSFSGVPYNEQFF

D: .
size: few
J: TRBJ2-6
V: TRBV7-7
DNA: TGTGCTAGCAGCCCGTTGGGGGGTATTGGGGCCAACGTCCTGACTTTC
CDR3: CASSPLGGIGANVLTF

D: .
size: .
J: TRBJ2-5
V: TRBV7-9
DNA: TGTGCCAGCAGCCCAGGATCTCGGTTCCAAGAGACCCAGTACTTC
CDR3: CASSPGSRFQETQYF

D: .
size: .
J: TRBJ1-2
V: TRBV9
DNA: TGTGCCAGCGCCGGGCCGAAGAGCAGCCCGAGCTATGGCTACACCTTC
CDR3: CASAGPKSSPSYGYTF

D: .
size: .
J: TRBJ1-3
V: TRBV7-2
DNA: TGTGCCAGCAGCCAACAGGGCGGGCGAAACACCATATATTTT
CDR3: CASSQQGGRNTIYF

D: .
size: few
J: TRBJ2-2
V: TRBV6-6
DNA: TGTGCCAGCAGAAAGCCGGGGGTTTCAACCGGGGAGCTGTTTTTT
CDR3: CASRKPGVSTGELFF

D: .
size: many
J: TRBJ2-3
V: TRBV25-1
DNA: TGTGCCAGCAGTGGAGCAGGGACAGATACGCAGTATTTT
CDR3: CASSGAGTDTQYF

D: .
size: many
J: TRBJ2-1
V: TRBV20-1
DNA: TGCAGTGTCAAGGACTTTTTCCTCTACAATGAGCAGTTCTTC
CDR3: CSVKDFFLYNEQFF

D: .
size: .
J: TRBJ1-1
V: TRBV14
DNA: TGTGCCAGCAGCCAAGTACGGGATTCTCCCCACACTGAAGCTTTCTTT
CDR3: CASSQVRDSPHTEAFF

D: TRBD1
size: .
J: TRBJ1-1
V: TRBV20-1
DNA: TGCAGTGCTACCGGGACAGGGGGCTTCCTGAACACTGAAGCTTTCTTT
CDR3: CSATGTGGFLNTEAFF

D: .
size: .
J: TRBJ2-7
V: TRBV20-1
DNA: TGCAGTGCCACGCCTCAATTCTACGAGCAGTACTTC
CDR3: CSATPQFYEQYF

D: .
size: few
J: TRBJ1-5
V: TRBV6-2/TRBV6-3
DNA: TGTGCCAGCAGTTACCCCACAGGGCATAGCAATCAGCCCCAGCATTTT
CDR3: CASSYPTGHSNQPQHF

D: .
size: .
J: TRBJ2-7
V: TRBV20-1
DNA: TGCAGTGCTCCAGGTCCAGGCTGGGATTCAATTAGCTACGAGCAGTACTTC
CDR3: CSAPGPGWDSISYEQYF

D: .
size: .
J: TRBJ2-1
V: TRBV29-1
DNA: TGCAGCGTTGCTTACAGTGAGCAGTTCTTC
CDR3: CSVAYSEQFF